One and the same sample provided the 10 T cell receptor beta chains below, sequenced in a study of tissue T cells after allogeneic stem cell transplantation. Generated by immunoSEQ multiplex PCR, the TCRdb table keeps only in-frame clones and is missing some. The sample gives under 9,000 clones, around 37% of which show up once; over 2.5% is in the top ten. Time point noted: mouse harvest day 14 after allogeneic transplant. Each mouse received 10^7 T-cell-depleted marrow cells plus 10^6 splenic CD5+ T cells by tail vein. The sequenced sample was skin. All receptors derive from a female BALB/c mouse given C57BL/6 T cells with graft-versus-host disease after an allogeneic hematopoietic cell transplant.

In the case of this clone: Genes and germline are mouse. The read comes to an end 1 residue before the CDR3 does, leaving the germline J gene to fill in the end. The V call is TRBV23, the J call TRBJ2-3. Germline V gives CDR1 KGHTA, CDR2 FQNQQP. This CDR3 spans 13 amino acids. The sequenced CDR3 bases are TGCTCCAGCAGTCAACGGGGTGCAGAAACGCTGTAT. It is translated as CSSSQRGAETLY. The full CDR3 is CSSSQRGAETLYF.

This clone has more than one count but fewer than ten. Gene names and germline refer to mouse. The CDR3 end falls 1 residue outside the read, so it is completed with the germline J gene. The gene calls are TRBV26 and TRBJ1-1; D might be TRBD1 (6 bases). This CDR3 is built from 13 residues. Germline-derived CDR1 and CDR2 are KGHPV and FQNQEV (reference sequence). V was clipped by 2 bases and J by 4 bases, with 8 bases between them. CDR3 bases read: TGTGCCAGCAGTCTGAGGGGGAGCACAGAAGTCTTC. It codes for CASSLRGSTEVF. The entire CDR3 sequence reads CASSLRGSTEVFF. Complete variable domain (other parts from reference TRBV26 and TRBJ1-1): NSKVIQTPRYLVKGQGQKAKMRCIPEKGHPVVFWYQQNKNNEFKFLINFQNQEVLQQIDMTEKRFSAECPSNSPCSLEIQSSEAGDSALYLCASSLRGSTEVFFGKGTRLTVV.

To note about this clone: Mouse germline and gene names are used. Read sequence stops 1 residue before the CDR3 end, and the germline J gene provides the missing end. The chain couples TRBV16 to TRBJ2-4, with D tentatively TRBD2 (6 bases). Germline V gives CDR1 SGHSA, CDR2 FRNQAP. This CDR3 comprises 14 residues. Trimming cost V 5 bases and J 0 bases, with 9 bases left between them. CDR3 residues: CASSLGSSQNTLYF. Partial CDR3 DNA: TGTGCAAGCAGCCTGGGGTCTAGTCAAAACACCTTGTAC.

This clone was observed a few times. The gene symbols are mouse symbols. Read coverage stops 1 residue before the CDR3 terminus; the germline J gene supplies the remainder. The rearrangement links TRBV3 to TRBJ2-2; D is possibly TRBD1 (5 bases). Germline V lookup: CDR1 SNHLY, CDR2 FYNGKV (reference sequence). Trimming took 6 bases from V and 3 from J, leaving 8 bases between them. The CDR3 has 13 amino acids. CDR3: CASSPGYTGQLYF. The CDR3 bases that were read are TGTGCCAGCAGTCCAGGGTACACCGGGCAGCTCTAC. The variable domain in full, completed from reference TRBV3 and TRBJ2-2, reads GPKVLQIPSHQIIDMGQMVTLNCDPVSNHLYFYWYKQILGQQMEFLVNFYNGKVMEKSKLFKDQFSVERPDGSYFTLKIQPTALEDSAVYFCASSPGYTGQLYFGEGSKLTVL.

Turning to this clone: Gene names denote mouse genes. The observed sequence ends 1 residue before the CDR3 terminus, with the missing tail filled in from the germline J gene. The chain combines TRBV29 with TRBJ1-2; possible D gene TRBD1, 6 bases. This CDR3 has 15 amino acids. Trimming stripped 0 bases from V and 4 bases from J, with 12 bases between. From germline, CDR1 is MSHET and CDR2 SYDVDS. The covered CDR3 bases are TGTGCTAGCAGTTTATCGAATAGGGGGAGCTCCGACTACACC. It translates to CASSLSNRGSSDYT. The whole CDR3 is CASSLSNRGSSDYTF.

In the case of this clone: Mouse gene names apply. The CDR3 extends 1 residue past the end of the read, so its final part is completed from the germline J gene. This rearrangement joins TRBV26 to TRBJ1-1; D is uncertain. Trimming stripped 5 bases from V and 0 bases from J, with 7 bases between. Germline V lookup: CDR1 KGHPV, CDR2 FQNQEV (reference sequence). The CDR3 totals 13 residues. CDR3 loop: CASSSGQNTEVFF. The CDR3 DNA, read in part, is TGTGCCAGCAGTTCTGGACAGAACACAGAAGTCTTC.

This clone was observed a handful of times. Gene labels here are mouse ones. This chain's CDR3 is CTCTAINQAPLF. The covered CDR3 bases are TGCACCTGCACGGCAATCAACCAGGCTCCGCTT. The chain combines TRBV1 with TRBJ1-5; D uncertain. The CDR3 end falls 1 residue outside the read, so it is completed with the germline J gene. Germline V CDR1 and CDR2: NSQYPW, LRSPGD (reference sequence). The CDR3 extends over 12 amino acids. V gave up 7 bases and J gave up 3 bases, with 7 bases separating them.

This clone was observed a handful of times. Gene names are the mouse ones. The observed sequence ends 1 residue before the CDR3 terminus, with the missing tail filled in from the germline J gene. This chain joins TRBV13-1 and TRBJ1-1; 8 bases are a match to TRBD1. This CDR3 contains 13 residues. The V gene end was trimmed by 3 bases and the J gene end by 7 bases; junction bases not matched to a gene: 5. Per germline, CDR1 NSHNY and CDR2 SYGAGN. The sequenced CDR3 bases are TGTGCCAGCAGTGTCCAAGGACAGGGAGAAGTCTTC. Protein: CASSVQGQGEVF. The complete CDR3 sequence is CASSVQGQGEVFF.

As for this clone: Gene names follow the mouse nomenclature. The read ends 1 residue early relative to the CDR3; the germline J gene fills the gap. Other nucleotide sequences in the sample specify the same CDR3. This chain uses TRBV26 with TRBJ2-5; 8 positions agree with TRBD1. The length of the CDR3 is 14 residues. In germline, CDR1 is KGHPV, CDR2 FQNQEV (reference sequence). The V and J ends lost 2 bases and 5 bases, in that order; junction bases with no gene match: 3. CDR3 residues: CASSLGQGRDTQYF. The DNA read from the CDR3 is TGTGCCAGCAGTCTGGGACAGGGAAGAGACACCCAGTAC.

This clone was counted only a few times. Mouse germline and gene names are used. The read ends 1 residue shy of where the CDR3 ends; the end is completed using the germline J gene. The chain couples TRBV16 to TRBJ1-4; 9 bases line up with TRBD1. The germline V gene has CDR1 SGHSA and CDR2 FRNQAP. V dropped 0 bases and J dropped 2; count of bases not matched to a gene: 1. There are 16 residues in the CDR3. The covered CDR3 bases are TGTGCAAGCAGCTTAGAGACAGGGGGGTCCAACGAAAGATTATTT. Translation: CASSLETGGSNERLF. The full CDR3 sequence reads CASSLETGGSNERLFF.